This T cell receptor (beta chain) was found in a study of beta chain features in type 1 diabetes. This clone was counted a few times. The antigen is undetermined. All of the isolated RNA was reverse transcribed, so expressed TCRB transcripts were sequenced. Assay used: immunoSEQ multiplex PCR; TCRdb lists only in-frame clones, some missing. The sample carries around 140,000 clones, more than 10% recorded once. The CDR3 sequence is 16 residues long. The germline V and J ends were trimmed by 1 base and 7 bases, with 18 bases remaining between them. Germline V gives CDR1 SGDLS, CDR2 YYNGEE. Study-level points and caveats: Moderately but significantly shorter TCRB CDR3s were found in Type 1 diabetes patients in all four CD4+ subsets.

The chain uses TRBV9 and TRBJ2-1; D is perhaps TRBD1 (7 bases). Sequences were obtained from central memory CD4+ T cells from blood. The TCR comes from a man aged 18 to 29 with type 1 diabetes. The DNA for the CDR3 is TGTGCCAGCAGCGTAACAGGGGCTAGCGTTTGGAATGAGCAGTTCTTC. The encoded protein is CASSVTGASVWNEQFF.